This TCR beta chain was documented in a study of sequential checkpoint blockade in melanoma. About the study: Both treatment sequences were followed by maintenance nivolumab.

The CDR3 consists of 16 residues. V was pared by 5 bases and J by 0 bases, with 14 bases between. Germline V gene data show CDR1 as MGHDK and CDR2 as SYGVNS. This clone has only a few counts. The treatment denotes: randomized to nivolumab then ipilimumab (arm A) or the reverse (arm B). No patient had prior DNA-damaging chemotherapy. From thawed PBMCs, live CD3+CD8+ cells negative for CD19 and CD56 were sorted. Here immunoSEQ multiplex PCR was the method, and the copy in TCRdb shows in-frame clones only, minus some. The sample comprises fewer than 35,000 clones, less than 90% of which are singletons, and around 23% rests with the top ten.

The chain uses TRBV25-1 and TRBJ1-3; the D gene is possibly TRBD1 (5 bases). The sequence was collected from a human donor with melanoma. The source material was CD8+ T cells sorted from blood (inferred from file names), sampled from a patient given nivolumab and ipilimumab in sequence. Here the CDR3 reads CASSTTEGNSGNTIYF. CDR3 nucleotide sequence: TGTGCCAGCAGTACCACGGAGGGGAACTCTGGAAACACCATATATTTT.